The rows below give T cell receptor beta chains drawn from one sample of a study of T cells in Graves' hyperthyroidism and ophthalmopathy. TCRdb re-derived calls from the multiplex PCR reads in MiXCR, one entry per CDR3 protein. This table has fewer than 850,000 distinct CDR3 sequences, roughly 17% appearing once. The sample consisted of blood. The receptors derive from a man aged 50 to 59 with Graves' hyperthyroidism. CDR3s include the opening cysteine and the closing phenylalanine or tryptophan. Each record gives: D gene, J gene, clone size, CDR3 length, V gene, CDR3 protein, CDR3 DNA. D genes are given only for firm matches. Only part of the rows carry a size: once, few, many, or a class if the clone is expanded.

d_call: -
j_call: TRBJ2-6
clone_size: few
cdr3_length: 17
v_call: TRBV6-1
cdr3_aa: CASSEIWGTGRANVLTF
cdr3_nt: TGTGCCAGCAGTGAAATATGGGGGACCGGTCGGGCCAACGTCCTGACTTTC

d_call: -
j_call: TRBJ1-5
clone_size: many
cdr3_length: 14
v_call: TRBV2
cdr3_aa: CASSELTSNQPQHF
cdr3_nt: TGTGCCAGCAGTGAACTGACTAGCAATCAGCCCCAGCATTTT

d_call: -
j_call: TRBJ2-1
clone_size: -
cdr3_length: 14
v_call: TRBV20-1
cdr3_aa: CSARNLVLLVEQFF
cdr3_nt: TGCAGTGCTAGAAACCTGGTGTTGTTGGTAGAGCAGTTCTTC

d_call: -
j_call: TRBJ2-1
clone_size: many
cdr3_length: 14
v_call: TRBV5-1
cdr3_aa: CASSSDPGDNEQFF
cdr3_nt: TGCGCCAGCAGCAGCGACCCAGGGGACAATGAGCAGTTCTTC

d_call: -
j_call: TRBJ2-7
clone_size: few
cdr3_length: 13
v_call: TRBV7-8
cdr3_aa: CASSLALGREQYF
cdr3_nt: TGTGCCAGCAGCTTAGCGCTGGGACGCGAGCAGTACTTC

d_call: -
j_call: TRBJ2-1
clone_size: many
cdr3_length: 14
v_call: TRBV12-3/TRBV12-4
cdr3_aa: CASSSSGNYNEQFF
cdr3_nt: TGTGCCAGCAGTTCATCCGGGAACTACAATGAGCAGTTCTTC

d_call: TRBD2
j_call: TRBJ2-1
clone_size: few
cdr3_length: 14
v_call: TRBV5-1
cdr3_aa: CASSSSSGRNEQFF
cdr3_nt: TGCGCCAGCAGCTCGTCTAGCGGGAGGAATGAGCAGTTCTTC

d_call: -
j_call: TRBJ2-3
clone_size: many
cdr3_length: 16
v_call: TRBV28
cdr3_aa: CASSLSRAGYGDTQYF
cdr3_nt: TGTGCCAGCAGTTTATCAAGGGCCGGTTACGGAGATACGCAGTATTTT

d_call: -
j_call: TRBJ1-2
clone_size: -
cdr3_length: 15
v_call: TRBV28
cdr3_aa: CASSPISGTGRGYTF
cdr3_nt: TGTGCCAGCAGCCCGATATCCGGGACCGGCAGGGGCTACACCTTC

d_call: TRBD2
j_call: TRBJ2-7
clone_size: many
cdr3_length: 15
v_call: TRBV5-1
cdr3_aa: CASSDGLAGSYEQYF
cdr3_nt: TGCGCCAGCAGCGACGGACTAGCGGGATCCTACGAGCAGTACTTC

d_call: TRBD1
j_call: TRBJ1-4
clone_size: many
cdr3_length: 14
v_call: TRBV2
cdr3_aa: CASTPGQGSAKLFF
cdr3_nt: TGTGCCAGCACCCCCGGACAGGGGAGCGCAAAACTGTTTTTT

d_call: TRBD2
j_call: TRBJ2-2
clone_size: -
cdr3_length: 17
v_call: TRBV20-1
cdr3_aa: CSAPNRLADPNTGELFF
cdr3_nt: TGCAGTGCCCCTAATCGGCTAGCGGATCCGAACACCGGGGAGCTGTTTTTT

d_call: -
j_call: TRBJ1-6
clone_size: -
cdr3_length: 17
v_call: TRBV4-3
cdr3_aa: CASSQEERPTYNSPLHF
cdr3_nt: TGCGCCAGCAGCCAAGAGGAAAGACCGACCTATAATTCACCCCTCCACTTT

d_call: -
j_call: TRBJ1-3
clone_size: many
cdr3_length: 15
v_call: TRBV19
cdr3_aa: CASRRDGPGGNTIYF
cdr3_nt: TGTGCCAGTAGGAGAGACGGGCCTGGAGGAAACACCATATATTTT

d_call: -
j_call: TRBJ2-7
clone_size: -
cdr3_length: 11
v_call: TRBV29-1
cdr3_aa: CSVGNSYEQYF
cdr3_nt: TGCAGCGTTGGAAACTCCTACGAGCAGTACTTC

d_call: -
j_call: TRBJ2-7
clone_size: -
cdr3_length: 15
v_call: TRBV11-2
cdr3_aa: CASSISTPTNYEQYF
cdr3_nt: TGTGCCAGCAGCATTTCGACTCCAACAAACTACGAGCAGTACTTC

d_call: TRBD1
j_call: TRBJ2-7
clone_size: -
cdr3_length: 13
v_call: TRBV2
cdr3_aa: CASRATGFYEQYF
cdr3_nt: TGTGCCAGCAGGGCGACAGGGTTCTACGAGCAGTACTTC

d_call: TRBD1
j_call: TRBJ1-4
clone_size: many
cdr3_length: 19
v_call: TRBV28
cdr3_aa: CASSLRSLYRGTGDEKLFF
cdr3_nt: TGTGCCAGCAGTTTACGATCCCTCTACCGGGGGACAGGGGATGAAAAACTGTTTTTT

d_call: TRBD1
j_call: TRBJ2-1
clone_size: -
cdr3_length: 16
v_call: TRBV7-2
cdr3_aa: CASSAGQGAGGNEQFF
cdr3_nt: TGTGCCAGCAGCGCGGGACAGGGGGCAGGGGGCAATGAGCAGTTCTTC

d_call: -
j_call: TRBJ2-7
clone_size: many
cdr3_length: 11
v_call: TRBV28
cdr3_aa: CASTLYHEQYF
cdr3_nt: TGTGCCAGCACCTTATACCACGAGCAGTACTTC

d_call: TRBD1
j_call: TRBJ2-1
clone_size: few
cdr3_length: 15
v_call: TRBV6-1
cdr3_aa: CASSGDRVMINEQFF
cdr3_nt: TGTGCCAGCAGTGGAGACAGGGTTATGATAAATGAGCAGTTCTTC

d_call: TRBD1
j_call: TRBJ2-7
clone_size: few
cdr3_length: 15
v_call: TRBV3-1
cdr3_aa: CASSQDVGTGYEQYF
cdr3_nt: TGTGCCAGCAGCCAAGATGTTGGGACAGGGTACGAGCAGTACTTC

d_call: -
j_call: TRBJ2-1
clone_size: once
cdr3_length: 14
v_call: TRBV5-1
cdr3_aa: CASSYRTSINEQFF
cdr3_nt: TGCGCCAGCAGCTATAGGACAAGTATCAATGAGCAGTTCTTC

d_call: -
j_call: TRBJ2-1
clone_size: -
cdr3_length: 12
v_call: TRBV19
cdr3_aa: CASSIPSHEQFF
cdr3_nt: TGTGCCAGTAGTATCCCGTCCCATGAGCAGTTCTTC

d_call: -
j_call: TRBJ2-3
clone_size: many
cdr3_length: 14
v_call: TRBV10-3
cdr3_aa: CAISENRVTDTQYF
cdr3_nt: TGTGCCATCAGTGAAAACCGGGTCACAGATACGCAGTATTTT

d_call: TRBD2
j_call: TRBJ2-3
clone_size: many
cdr3_length: 16
v_call: TRBV2
cdr3_aa: CASSEGLAESTDTQYF
cdr3_nt: TGTGCCAGCAGTGAGGGACTAGCAGAGAGCACAGATACGCAGTATTTT

d_call: -
j_call: TRBJ1-2
clone_size: -
cdr3_length: 14
v_call: TRBV4-1
cdr3_aa: CASSQALANYGYTF
cdr3_nt: TGCGCCAGCAGCCAAGCCTTAGCTAACTATGGCTACACCTTC

d_call: -
j_call: TRBJ2-3
clone_size: many
cdr3_length: 16
v_call: TRBV20-1
cdr3_aa: CSASGAQGRRTDTQYF
cdr3_nt: TGCAGTGCTAGTGGTGCGCAGGGGCGTCGGACAGATACGCAGTATTTT

d_call: TRBD2
j_call: TRBJ2-1
clone_size: -
cdr3_length: 14
v_call: TRBV30
cdr3_aa: CACSLAGELNEQFF
cdr3_nt: TGTGCCTGTTCACTAGCGGGAGAACTTAATGAGCAGTTCTTC

d_call: -
j_call: TRBJ1-4
clone_size: many
cdr3_length: 16
v_call: TRBV6-1
cdr3_aa: CASSSRGERSNEKLFF
cdr3_nt: TGTGCCAGCAGTTCTCGGGGGGAGAGGTCTAATGAAAAACTGTTTTTT

d_call: TRBD1
j_call: TRBJ1-1
clone_size: many
cdr3_length: 15
v_call: TRBV28
cdr3_aa: CASSWGDRENTEAFF
cdr3_nt: TGTGCCAGCAGTTGGGGGGACAGGGAGAACACTGAAGCTTTCTTT

d_call: TRBD1
j_call: TRBJ1-2
clone_size: many
cdr3_length: 14
v_call: TRBV20-1
cdr3_aa: CSAPDGTANYGYTF
cdr3_nt: TGCAGTGCCCCCGACGGGACAGCTAACTATGGCTACACCTTC

d_call: -
j_call: TRBJ1-5
clone_size: many
cdr3_length: 13
v_call: TRBV30
cdr3_aa: CAWSAGPNQPQHF
cdr3_nt: TGTGCCTGGAGTGCGGGGCCCAATCAGCCCCAGCATTTT

d_call: TRBD2
j_call: TRBJ2-1
clone_size: -
cdr3_length: 17
v_call: TRBV24-1
cdr3_aa: CATSDSIAGGSYNEQFF
cdr3_nt: TGTGCCACCAGTGATTCAATAGCGGGAGGGTCCTACAATGAGCAGTTCTTC

d_call: -
j_call: TRBJ2-3
clone_size: few
cdr3_length: 14
v_call: TRBV25-1
cdr3_aa: CASREPASTDTQYF
cdr3_nt: TGTGCCAGCAGGGAGCCGGCTAGCACAGATACGCAGTATTTT

d_call: -
j_call: TRBJ2-7
clone_size: few
cdr3_length: 14
v_call: TRBV7-6
cdr3_aa: CASSLPPGHYEQYF
cdr3_nt: TGTGCCAGCAGCTTACCCCCAGGACACTACGAGCAGTACTTC

d_call: TRBD2
j_call: TRBJ2-7
clone_size: -
cdr3_length: 16
v_call: TRBV4-1
cdr3_aa: CASRHVSGTSFYEQYF
cdr3_nt: TGCGCCAGCAGACATGTTTCGGGGACTAGTTTCTACGAGCAGTACTTC

d_call: -
j_call: TRBJ2-1
clone_size: -
cdr3_length: 15
v_call: TRBV27
cdr3_aa: CASSTGPDRMNEQFF
cdr3_nt: TGTGCCAGCAGTACGGGCCCAGATAGGATGAATGAGCAGTTCTTC

d_call: TRBD2
j_call: TRBJ2-1
clone_size: few
cdr3_length: 16
v_call: TRBV3-1
cdr3_aa: CASSQLGLAGENEQFF
cdr3_nt: TGTGCCAGCAGCCAACTGGGACTAGCGGGAGAGAATGAGCAGTTCTTC

d_call: TRBD2
j_call: TRBJ2-5
clone_size: many
cdr3_length: 15
v_call: TRBV27
cdr3_aa: CASSLSTREIETQYF
cdr3_nt: TGTGCCAGCAGTTTATCTACGCGGGAGATCGAGACCCAGTACTTC

d_call: -
j_call: TRBJ2-1
clone_size: -
cdr3_length: 11
v_call: TRBV30
cdr3_aa: CAWSVLEEQFF
cdr3_nt: TGTGCCTGGAGTGTACTAGAGGAGCAGTTCTTC

d_call: -
j_call: TRBJ2-7
clone_size: many
cdr3_length: 14
v_call: TRBV12-3/TRBV12-4
cdr3_aa: CASSLVQGSYEQYF
cdr3_nt: TGTGCCAGCAGTTTAGTACAGGGATCCTACGAGCAGTACTTC

d_call: -
j_call: TRBJ1-3
clone_size: many
cdr3_length: 16
v_call: TRBV12-3/TRBV12-4
cdr3_aa: CASSLGWAGEGNTIYF
cdr3_nt: TGTGCCAGCAGTTTAGGCTGGGCAGGGGAAGGAAACACCATATATTTT

d_call: -
j_call: TRBJ1-4
clone_size: -
cdr3_length: 19
v_call: TRBV20-1
cdr3_aa: CSAITLPSLRKALNEKLFF
cdr3_nt: TGCAGTGCTATAACTCTCCCCTCTCTAAGGAAGGCACTTAATGAAAAACTGTTTTTT

d_call: -
j_call: TRBJ2-1
clone_size: few
cdr3_length: 16
v_call: TRBV5-6
cdr3_aa: CASSPRPQGSYNEQFF
cdr3_nt: TGTGCCAGCAGCCCTCGGCCTCAGGGGTCCTACAATGAGCAGTTCTTC

d_call: -
j_call: TRBJ2-2
clone_size: many
cdr3_length: 15
v_call: TRBV2
cdr3_aa: CASSEVGGNTGELFF
cdr3_nt: TGTGCCAGCAGTGAAGTTGGTGGGAACACCGGGGAGCTGTTTTTT

d_call: -
j_call: TRBJ1-1
clone_size: many
cdr3_length: 15
v_call: TRBV7-2
cdr3_aa: CASSLGVTGNTEAFF
cdr3_nt: TGTGCCAGCAGCTTAGGTGTGACAGGGAACACTGAAGCTTTCTTT

d_call: TRBD2
j_call: TRBJ2-7
clone_size: many
cdr3_length: 15
v_call: TRBV9
cdr3_aa: CASSVGTSGIYEQYF
cdr3_nt: TGTGCCAGCAGCGTAGGGACTAGCGGGATCTACGAGCAGTACTTC

d_call: TRBD2
j_call: TRBJ2-1
clone_size: many
cdr3_length: 15
v_call: TRBV12-3/TRBV12-4
cdr3_aa: CASRNGLAGVNEQFF
cdr3_nt: TGTGCCAGCAGGAACGGACTAGCGGGAGTCAATGAGCAGTTCTTC

d_call: -
j_call: TRBJ2-7
clone_size: few
cdr3_length: 13
v_call: TRBV28
cdr3_aa: CASSQLPNYEQYF
cdr3_nt: TGTGCCAGCAGTCAACTTCCCAACTACGAGCAGTACTTC